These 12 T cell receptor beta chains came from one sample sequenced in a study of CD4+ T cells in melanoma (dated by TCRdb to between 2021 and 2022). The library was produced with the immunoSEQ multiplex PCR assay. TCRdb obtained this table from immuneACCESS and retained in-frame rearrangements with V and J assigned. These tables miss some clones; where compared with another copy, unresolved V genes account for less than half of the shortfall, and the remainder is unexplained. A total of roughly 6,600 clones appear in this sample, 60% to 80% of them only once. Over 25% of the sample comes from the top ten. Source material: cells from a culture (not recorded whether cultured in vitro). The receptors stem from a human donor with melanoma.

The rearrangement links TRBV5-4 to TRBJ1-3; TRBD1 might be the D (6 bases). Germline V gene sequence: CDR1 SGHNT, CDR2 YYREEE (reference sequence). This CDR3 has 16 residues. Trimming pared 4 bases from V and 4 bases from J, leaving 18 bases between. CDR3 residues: CASSPGLAGAGNTIYF. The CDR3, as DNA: TGTGCCAGCAGCCCCGGACTAGCGGGGGCAGGAAACACCATATATTTT.

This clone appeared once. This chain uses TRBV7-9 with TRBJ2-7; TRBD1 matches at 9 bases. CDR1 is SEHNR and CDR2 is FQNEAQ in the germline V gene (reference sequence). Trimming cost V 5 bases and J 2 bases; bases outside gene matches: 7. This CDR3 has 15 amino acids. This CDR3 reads CASSPGQGRAYEQYF. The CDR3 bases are TGTGCCAGCAGCCCGGGACAGGGTCGGGCCTACGAGCAGTACTTC.

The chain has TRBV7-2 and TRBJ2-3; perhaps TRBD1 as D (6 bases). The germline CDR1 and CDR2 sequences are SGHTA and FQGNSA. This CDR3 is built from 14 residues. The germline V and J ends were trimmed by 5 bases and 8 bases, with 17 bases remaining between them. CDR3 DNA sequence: TGTGCCAGCAGCACTCCACTCCAGGGGTTTACGCAGTATTTT. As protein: CASSTPLQGFTQYF.

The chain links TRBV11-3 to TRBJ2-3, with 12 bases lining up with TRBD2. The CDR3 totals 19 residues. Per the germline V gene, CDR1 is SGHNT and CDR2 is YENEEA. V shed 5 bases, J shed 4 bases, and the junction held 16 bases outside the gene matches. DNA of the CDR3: TGTGCCAGCAGCCTTCTTGGCGGGCCTAGCGGGGGGGCCCCAGATACGCAGTATTTT. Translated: CASSLLGGPSGGAPDTQYF.

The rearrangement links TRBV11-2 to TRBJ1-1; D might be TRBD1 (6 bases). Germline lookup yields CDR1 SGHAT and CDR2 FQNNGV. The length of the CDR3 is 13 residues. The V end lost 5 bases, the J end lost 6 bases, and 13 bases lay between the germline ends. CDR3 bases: TGTGCCAGCAGCCGCAGGGGCTTCGCTGAAGCTTTCTTT. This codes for CASSRRGFAEAFF.

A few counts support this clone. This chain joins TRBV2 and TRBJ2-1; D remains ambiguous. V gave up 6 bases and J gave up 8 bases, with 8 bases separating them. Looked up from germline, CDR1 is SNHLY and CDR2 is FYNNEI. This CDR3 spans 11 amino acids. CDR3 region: CASSPLYEQFF. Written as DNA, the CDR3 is TGTGCCAGCAGCCCATTATATGAGCAGTTCTTC.

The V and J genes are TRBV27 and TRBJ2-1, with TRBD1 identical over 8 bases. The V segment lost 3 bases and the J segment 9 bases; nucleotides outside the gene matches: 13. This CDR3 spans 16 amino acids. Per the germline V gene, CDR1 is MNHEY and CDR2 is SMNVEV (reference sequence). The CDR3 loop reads CASSFVGGRGRTEQFF. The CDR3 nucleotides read TGTGCCAGCAGTTTCGTGGGGGGCAGGGGGCGTACTGAGCAGTTCTTC.

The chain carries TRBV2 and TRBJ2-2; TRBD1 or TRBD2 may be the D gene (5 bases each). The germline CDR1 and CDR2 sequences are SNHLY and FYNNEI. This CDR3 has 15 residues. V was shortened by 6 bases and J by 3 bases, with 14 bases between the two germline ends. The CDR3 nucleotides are TGTGCCAGCAGCCGAGCAGGGAGCGACACCGGGGAGCTGTTTTTT. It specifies CASSRAGSDTGELFF.

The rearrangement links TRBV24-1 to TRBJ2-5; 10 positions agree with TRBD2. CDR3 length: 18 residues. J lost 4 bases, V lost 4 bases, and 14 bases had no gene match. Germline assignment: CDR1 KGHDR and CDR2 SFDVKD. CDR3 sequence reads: CATSEGPAGGGNRETQYF. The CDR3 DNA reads TGTGCCACCAGTGAGGGGCCAGCGGGGGGGGGAAATCGAGAGACCCAGTACTTC.

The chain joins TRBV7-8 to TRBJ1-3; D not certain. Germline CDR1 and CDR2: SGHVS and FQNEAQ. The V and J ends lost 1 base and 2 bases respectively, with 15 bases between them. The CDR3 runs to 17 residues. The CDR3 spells CASSLDPRAPTGNTIYF. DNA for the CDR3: TGTGCCAGCAGCTTAGATCCCCGGGCTCCAACTGGAAACACCATATATTTT.

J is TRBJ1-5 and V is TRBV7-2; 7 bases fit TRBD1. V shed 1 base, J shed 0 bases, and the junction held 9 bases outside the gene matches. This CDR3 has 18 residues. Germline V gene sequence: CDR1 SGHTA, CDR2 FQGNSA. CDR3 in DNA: TGTGCCAGCAGCTTAGTGGCAGGGGGTCTTTATAGCAATCAGCCCCAGCATTTT. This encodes CASSLVAGGLYSNQPQHF.

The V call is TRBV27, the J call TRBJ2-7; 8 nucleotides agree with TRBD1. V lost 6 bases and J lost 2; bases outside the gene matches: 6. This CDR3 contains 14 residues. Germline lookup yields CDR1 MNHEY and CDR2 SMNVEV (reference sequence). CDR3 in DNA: TGTGCCAGCAGAGAGACAGGGGTAACCTACGAGCAGTACTTC. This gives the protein CASRETGVTYEQYF.